This TCR beta chain stems from a study of identifying expanded T cells in peripheral blood. This clone was counted a single time. Produced via immunoSEQ multiplex PCR; TCRdb's table is partial and in-frame only. In the table there are tens of thousands of clones, 88% of which are singletons. V was cut by 3 bases and J by 0 bases, with 21 bases left in between. This CDR3 is built from 19 residues. CDR1 is LNHDA, CDR2 SQIVND, per germline (reference sequence). The receptor was derived from a person aged 18 to 75 in good health. The chain has TRBV19 and TRBJ2-1; possibly TRBD1 for D (7 bases). Source material: blood. Here the CDR3 reads CASSIRGRSASRSYNEQFF. CDR3 DNA: TGTGCCAGTAGTATCAGGGGGAGGAGCGCCAGCCGCTCCTACAATGAGCAGTTCTTC.